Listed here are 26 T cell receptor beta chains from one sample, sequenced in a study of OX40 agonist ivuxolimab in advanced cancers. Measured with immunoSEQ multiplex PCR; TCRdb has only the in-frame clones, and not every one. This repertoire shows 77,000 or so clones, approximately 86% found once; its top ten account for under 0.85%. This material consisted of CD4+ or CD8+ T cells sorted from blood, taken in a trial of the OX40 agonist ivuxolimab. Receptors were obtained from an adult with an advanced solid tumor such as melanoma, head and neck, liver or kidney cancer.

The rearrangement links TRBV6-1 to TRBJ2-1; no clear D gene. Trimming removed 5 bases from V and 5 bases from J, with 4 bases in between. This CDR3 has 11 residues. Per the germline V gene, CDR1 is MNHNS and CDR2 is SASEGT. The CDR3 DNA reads TGTGCCAGCAGTTACAACAATGAGCAGTTCTTC. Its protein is CASSYNNEQFF.

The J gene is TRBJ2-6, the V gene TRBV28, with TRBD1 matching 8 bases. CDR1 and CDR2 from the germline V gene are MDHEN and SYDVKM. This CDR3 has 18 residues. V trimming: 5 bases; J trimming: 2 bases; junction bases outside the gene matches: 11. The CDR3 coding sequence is TGTGCCAGCAGTCCCCCAAGACAGGGGCCCCCTGGGGCCAACGTCCTGACTTTC. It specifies CASSPPRQGPPGANVLTF.

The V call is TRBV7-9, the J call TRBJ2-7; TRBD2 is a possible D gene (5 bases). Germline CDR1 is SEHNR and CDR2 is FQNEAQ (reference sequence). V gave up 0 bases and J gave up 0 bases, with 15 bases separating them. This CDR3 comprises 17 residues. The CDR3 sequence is CASSLAGDKRSSYEQYF. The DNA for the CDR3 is TGTGCCAGCAGCTTAGCGGGAGACAAGAGGAGCTCCTACGAGCAGTACTTC. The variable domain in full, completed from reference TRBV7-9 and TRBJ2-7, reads DTGVSQNPRHKITKRGQNVTFRCDPISEHNRLYWYRQTLGQGPEFLTYFQNEAQLEKSRLLSDRFSAERPKGSFSTLEIQRTEQGDSAMYLCASSLAGDKRSSYEQYFGPGTRLTVT.

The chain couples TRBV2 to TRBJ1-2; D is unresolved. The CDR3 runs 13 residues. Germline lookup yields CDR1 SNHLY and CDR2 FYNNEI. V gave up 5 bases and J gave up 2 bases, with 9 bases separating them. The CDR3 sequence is CASSWTVNYGYTF. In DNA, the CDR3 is TGTGCCAGCAGTTGGACGGTGAACTATGGCTACACCTTC.

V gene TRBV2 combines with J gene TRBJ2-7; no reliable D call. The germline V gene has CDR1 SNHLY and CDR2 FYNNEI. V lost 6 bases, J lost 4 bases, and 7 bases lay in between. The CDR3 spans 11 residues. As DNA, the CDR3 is TGTGCCAGCAGCGCGTTTTACGAGCAGTACTTC. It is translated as CASSAFYEQYF.

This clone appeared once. The CDR3, as DNA: TGTGCCAGCAGCCCTGACGCTAGCGGGAGTTTGTGGAATGAGCAGTTCTTC. Its translation is CASSPDASGSLWNEQFF. This chain connects TRBV9 to TRBJ2-1; 10 nucleotides line up with TRBD2. V was pared by 4 bases and J by 7 bases, with 14 bases of the junction left unmatched. Germline V gives CDR1 SGDLS, CDR2 YYNGEE. There are 17 residues in the CDR3.

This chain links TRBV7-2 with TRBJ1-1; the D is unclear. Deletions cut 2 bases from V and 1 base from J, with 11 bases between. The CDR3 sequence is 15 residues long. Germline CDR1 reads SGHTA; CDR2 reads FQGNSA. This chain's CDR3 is CASSLRRGENTEAFF. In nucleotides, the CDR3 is TGTGCCAGCAGCTTACGGCGCGGGGAGAACACTGAAGCTTTCTTT.

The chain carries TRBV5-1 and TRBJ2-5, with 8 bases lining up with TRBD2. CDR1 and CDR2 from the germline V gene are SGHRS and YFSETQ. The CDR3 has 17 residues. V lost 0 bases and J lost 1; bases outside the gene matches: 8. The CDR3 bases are TGCGCCAGCAGCTTGGCGAGCGGGGGTGTTAGCCAAGAGACCCAGTACTTC. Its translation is CASSLASGGVSQETQYF.

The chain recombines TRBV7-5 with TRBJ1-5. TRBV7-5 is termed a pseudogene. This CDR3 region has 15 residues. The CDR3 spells CARSLEGQWPQPQHF. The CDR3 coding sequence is TGTGCCAGAAGCTTGGAGGGTCAGTGGCCTCAGCCCCAGCATTTT.

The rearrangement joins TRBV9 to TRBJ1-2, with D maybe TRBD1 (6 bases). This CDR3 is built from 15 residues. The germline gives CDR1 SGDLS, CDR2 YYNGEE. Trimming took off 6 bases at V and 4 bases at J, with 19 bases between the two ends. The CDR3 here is CASNNPDSPPYGYTF. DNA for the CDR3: TGTGCCAGCAACAATCCGGACAGCCCTCCCTATGGCTACACCTTC.

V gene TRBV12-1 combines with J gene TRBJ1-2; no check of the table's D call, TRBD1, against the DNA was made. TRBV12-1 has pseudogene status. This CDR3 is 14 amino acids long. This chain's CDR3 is CETVPRQGSDGYTF. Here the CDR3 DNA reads TGTGAAACTGTGCCGAGACAGGGCTCGGATGGCTACACCTTC.

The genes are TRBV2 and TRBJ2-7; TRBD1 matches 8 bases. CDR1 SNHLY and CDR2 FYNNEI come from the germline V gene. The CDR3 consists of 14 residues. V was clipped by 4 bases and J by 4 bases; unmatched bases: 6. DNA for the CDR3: TGTGCCAGCAGTGTCCAGGGGGCAAAGTACGAGCAGTACTTC. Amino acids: CASSVQGAKYEQYF.

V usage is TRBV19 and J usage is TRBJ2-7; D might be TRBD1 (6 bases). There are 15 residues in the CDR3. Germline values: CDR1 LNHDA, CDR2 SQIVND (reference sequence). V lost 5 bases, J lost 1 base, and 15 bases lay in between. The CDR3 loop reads CASSPTGITSYEQYF. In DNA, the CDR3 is TGTGCCAGTAGTCCCACAGGGATAACATCCTACGAGCAGTACTTC.

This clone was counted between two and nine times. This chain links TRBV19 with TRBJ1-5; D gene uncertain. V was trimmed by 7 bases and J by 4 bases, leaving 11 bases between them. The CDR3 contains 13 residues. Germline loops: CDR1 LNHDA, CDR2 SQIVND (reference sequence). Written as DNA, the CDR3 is TGTGCCAGTATTGGGCAGCCAAATCAGCCCCAGCATTTT. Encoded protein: CASIGQPNQPQHF.

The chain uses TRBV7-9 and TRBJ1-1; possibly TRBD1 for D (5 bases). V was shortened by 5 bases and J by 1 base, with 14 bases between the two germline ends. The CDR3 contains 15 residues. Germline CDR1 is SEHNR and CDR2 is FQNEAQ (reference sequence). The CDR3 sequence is CASSPWRGGNTEAFF. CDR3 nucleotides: TGTGCCAGCAGCCCCTGGCGGGGGGGGAACACTGAAGCTTTCTTT. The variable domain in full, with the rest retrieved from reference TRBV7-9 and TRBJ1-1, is DTGVSQNPRHKITKRGQNVTFRCDPISEHNRLYWYRQTLGQGPEFLTYFQNEAQLEKSRLLSDRFSAERPKGSFSTLEIQRTEQGDSAMYLCASSPWRGGNTEAFFGQGTRLTVV.

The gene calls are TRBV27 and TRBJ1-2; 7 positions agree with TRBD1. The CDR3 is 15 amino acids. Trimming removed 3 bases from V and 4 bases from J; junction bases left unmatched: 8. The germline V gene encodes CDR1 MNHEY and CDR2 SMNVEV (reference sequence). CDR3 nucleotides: TGTGCCAGCAGTTTGACAGGGCTTTTAGTCTATGGCTACACCTTC. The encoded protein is CASSLTGLLVYGYTF.

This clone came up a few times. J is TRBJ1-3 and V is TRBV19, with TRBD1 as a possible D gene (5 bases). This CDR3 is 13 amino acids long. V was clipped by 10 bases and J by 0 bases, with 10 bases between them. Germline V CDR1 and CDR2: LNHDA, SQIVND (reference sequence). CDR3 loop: CATTGSSGNTIYF. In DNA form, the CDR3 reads TGTGCCACCACAGGATCCTCTGGAAACACCATATATTTT.

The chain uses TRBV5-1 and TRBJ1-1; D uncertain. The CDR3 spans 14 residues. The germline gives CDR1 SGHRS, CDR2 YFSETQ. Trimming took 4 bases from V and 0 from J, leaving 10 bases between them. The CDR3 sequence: CASSPDGVNTEAFF. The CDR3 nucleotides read TGCGCCAGCAGCCCCGATGGGGTGAACACTGAAGCTTTCTTT.

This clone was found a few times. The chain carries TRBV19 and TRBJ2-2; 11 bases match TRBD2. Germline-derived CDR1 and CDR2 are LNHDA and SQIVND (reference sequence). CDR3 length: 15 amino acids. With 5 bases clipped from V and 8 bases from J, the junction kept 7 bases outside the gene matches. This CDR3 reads CASSPLAGGLGELFF. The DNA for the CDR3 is TGTGCCAGTAGTCCTCTAGCGGGGGGATTGGGGGAGCTGTTTTTT.

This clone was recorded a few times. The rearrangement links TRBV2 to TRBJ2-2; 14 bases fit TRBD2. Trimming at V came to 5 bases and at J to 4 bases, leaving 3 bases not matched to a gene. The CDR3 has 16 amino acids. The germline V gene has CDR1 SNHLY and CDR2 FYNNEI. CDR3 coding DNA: TGTGCCAGCAGTACCGGGACTAGCGGGAGCACCGGGGAGCTGTTTTTT. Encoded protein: CASSTGTSGSTGELFF.

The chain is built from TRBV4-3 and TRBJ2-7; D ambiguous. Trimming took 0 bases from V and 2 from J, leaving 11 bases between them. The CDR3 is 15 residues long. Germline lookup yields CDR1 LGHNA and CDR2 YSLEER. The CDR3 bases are TGCGCCAGCAGCCAAGACACGGCAGTAACCTACGAGCAGTACTTC. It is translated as CASSQDTAVTYEQYF.

The CDR3 DNA reads as TGTGCCAGCAGCTTAGGGACAGGGGTACGGGATACGCAGTATTTT. Residues: CASSLGTGVRDTQYF. This sequence joins TRBV7-3 and TRBJ2-3, with TRBD1 matching over 10 bases. The germline V gene has CDR1 SGHTA and CDR2 FQGTGA. The CDR3 is 15 residues long. V trimming: 2 bases; J trimming: 6 bases; junction bases outside the gene matches: 5.

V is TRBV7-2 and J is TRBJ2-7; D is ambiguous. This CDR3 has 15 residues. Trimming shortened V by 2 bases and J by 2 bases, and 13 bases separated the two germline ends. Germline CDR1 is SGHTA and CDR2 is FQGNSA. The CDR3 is CASSLIPQDTYEQYF. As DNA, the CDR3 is TGTGCCAGCAGCTTAATTCCTCAGGATACCTACGAGCAGTACTTC. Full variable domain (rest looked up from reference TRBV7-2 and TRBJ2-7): GAGVSQSPSNKVTEKGKDVELRCDPISGHTALYWYRQSLGQGLEFLIYFQGNSAPDKSGLPSDRFSAERTGGSVSTLTIQRTQQEDSAVYLCASSLIPQDTYEQYFGPGTRLTVT.

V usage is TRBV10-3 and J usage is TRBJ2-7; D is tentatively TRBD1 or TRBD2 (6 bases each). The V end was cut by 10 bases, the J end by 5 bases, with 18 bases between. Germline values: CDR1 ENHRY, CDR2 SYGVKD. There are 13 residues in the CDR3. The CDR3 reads CASQEGGVDEQYF. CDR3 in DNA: TGTGCCAGCCAGGAGGGGGGCGTGGACGAGCAGTACTTC.

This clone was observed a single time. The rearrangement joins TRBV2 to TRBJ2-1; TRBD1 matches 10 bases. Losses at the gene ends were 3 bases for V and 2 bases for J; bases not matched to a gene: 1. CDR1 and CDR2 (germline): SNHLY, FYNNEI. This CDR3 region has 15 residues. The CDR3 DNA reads TGTGCCAGCAGTGAGACAGGGGGCGCCTACAATGAGCAGTTCTTC. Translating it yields CASSETGGAYNEQFF.

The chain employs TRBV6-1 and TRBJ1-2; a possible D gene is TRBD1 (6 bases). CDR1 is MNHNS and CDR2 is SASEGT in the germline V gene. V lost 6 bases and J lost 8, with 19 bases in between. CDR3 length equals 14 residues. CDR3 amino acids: CASRGPDSLGGYTF. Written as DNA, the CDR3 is TGTGCCAGCAGGGGACCGGACAGCCTCGGCGGCTACACCTTC.